This T cell receptor (beta chain) was captured by sequencing in a study of early T cells in non-severe SARS-CoV-2 infection. Background on the study: Chains from this unsorted whole-blood bulk RNA could not be paired.

A few counts support this clonotype. TCRdb processed the 5' RACE reads anew with MiXCR; each CDR3 protein has one entry. The repertoire holds some 63,000 distinct CDR3 sequences, 10% to 15% seen once, with around 5% in the top ten. The CDR3 spans 14 residues. CDR1 and CDR2 (germline): GTSNPN, SVGIG (reference sequence). Trimming pared 5 bases from V and 0 bases from J, leaving 10 bases between. This clonotype was obtained from an adult who was a healthcare worker with PCR-confirmed SARS-CoV-2 infection or an uninfected control (not recorded which). Sequencing was done on a sample of whole blood. The chain uses TRBV30 and TRBJ1-4, with D uncertain. The CDR3 protein is CAWGVGATNEKLFF. CDR3 DNA: TGTGCCTGGGGGGTAGGCGCAACTAATGAAAAACTGTTTTTT.